These 5 T cell receptor beta chains were sequenced from one sample in a study of shared clonotypes between healthy human individuals. Using immunoSEQ multiplex PCR, the repertoire was profiled, and TCRdb retains in-frame clones only, with some absent. The repertoire includes 1.5 million to 2.5 million clones, around 96% of them detected once, and approximately 1.2% sits in the top ten. Naive CD8 isolation took CD45RO-negative cells positively selected for CCR7 and excluded terminally differentiated effector memory CD45RA+ cells. The source material was naive CD8+ T cells sorted from blood. Receptors originate from a man younger than 35 in good health.

To note about this clone: The same CDR3 arises from other DNA sequences in this sample as well. The CDR3 DNA follows: TGCAGCGTTGACTTGGGCACTGAAGCTTTCTTT. Residues: CSVDLGTEAFF. The chain couples TRBV29-1 to TRBJ1-1; D remains unclear. Germline V gene sequence: CDR1 SQVTM, CDR2 ANQGSEA. V gave up 3 bases and J gave up 4 bases, with 6 bases separating them. The CDR3 sequence is 11 residues long. The full variable domain, rest sourced from reference TRBV29-1 and TRBJ1-1, is SAVISQKPSRDICQRGTSLTIQCQVDSQVTMMFWYRQQPGQSLTLIATANQGSEATYESGFVIDKFPISRPNLTFSTLTVSNMSPEDSSIYLCSVDLGTEAFFGQGTRLTVV.

This clone has just one count. Other DNA variants within this sample encode the same CDR3. The rearrangement joins TRBV11-2 to TRBJ2-2; D gene uncertain. Trimming cost V 0 bases and J 4 bases, with 3 bases left between them. The CDR3 loop spans 13 amino acids. The germline V gene encodes CDR1 SGHAT and CDR2 FQNNGV. The CDR3: CASSLDVTGELFF. The CDR3 region has the DNA TGTGCCAGCAGCTTAGATGTCACCGGGGAGCTGTTTTTT.

The chain links TRBV7-9 to TRBJ2-6; D possibly corresponds to TRBD1 (5 bases). Germline CDR1 SEHNR, CDR2 FQNEAQ (reference sequence). The CDR3 contains 15 residues. Trimming stripped 5 bases from V and 0 bases from J, with 8 bases between. CDR3: CASSDTGSGANVLTF. For the CDR3, the DNA is TGTGCCAGCAGCGATACAGGCTCTGGGGCCAACGTCCTGACTTTC.

The chain has TRBV4-3 and TRBJ1-4; D not resolved. V gave up 0 bases and J gave up 4 bases, with 15 bases separating them. The germline V gene encodes CDR1 LGHNA and CDR2 YSLEER. The CDR3 has 17 residues. CDR3 nucleotides: TGCGCCAGCAGCCAAGATTTAGATAGAACGATTAATGAAAAACTGTTTTTT. This sequence encodes CASSQDLDRTINEKLFF.

A word on this clone: One end of the junction fails to match germline, which may point to a read error. The rearrangement uses TRBV7-8 and TRBJ2-1, with D perhaps matching TRBD1 (6 bases). CDR1 SGHVS and CDR2 FQNEAQ come from the germline V gene. The CDR3 covers 13 residues. The CDR3 DNA is TGTGCCAGCAGTCTTACAGGGTACAGTGAGCAGTTCTTC. Amino acids: CASSLTGYSEQFF.